This T cell receptor (beta chain) was sequenced for a study of blood T cell repertoires in COVID-19. Study information: Whether acute or convalescent, the COVID-19 samples came from the United States, Italy and Spain.

Data came from immunoSEQ multiplex PCR; TCRdb stores just in-frame clones and leaves some out. The sample has 200,000 to 300,000 clones; around nine tenths are singletons. J was trimmed by 9 bases and V by 3 bases; bases with no gene match: 9. Germline V gene sequence: CDR1 DFQATT, CDR2 SNEGSKA (reference sequence). The length of the CDR3 is 15 residues. This sequence joins TRBV20-1 and TRBJ1-5; 12 bases fit TRBD1. Sample: peripheral blood. This TCR was recovered from a woman aged 60-75 years with COVID-19, enrolled during active disease. CDR3 in DNA: TGCAGTGCTAGTCCGGGACAGGGGGCCACGAGGCCCCAGCATTTT. It codes for CSASPGQGATRPQHF.